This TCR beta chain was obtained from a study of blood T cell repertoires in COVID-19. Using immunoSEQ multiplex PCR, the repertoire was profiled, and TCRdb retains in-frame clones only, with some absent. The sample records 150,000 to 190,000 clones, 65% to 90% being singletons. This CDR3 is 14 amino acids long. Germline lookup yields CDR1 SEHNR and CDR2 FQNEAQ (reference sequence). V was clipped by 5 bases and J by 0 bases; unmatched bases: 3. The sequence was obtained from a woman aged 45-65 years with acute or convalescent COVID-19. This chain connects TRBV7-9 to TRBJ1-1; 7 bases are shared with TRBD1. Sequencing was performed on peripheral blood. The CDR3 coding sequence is TGTGCCAGCAGCCTCGACAGGGTGAACACTGAAGCTTTCTTT. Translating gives CASSLDRVNTEAFF. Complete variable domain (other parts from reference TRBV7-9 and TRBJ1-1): DTGVSQNPRHKITKRGQNVTFRCDPISEHNRLYWYRQTLGQGPEFLTYFQNEAQLEKSRLLSDRFSAERPKGSFSTLEIQRTEQGDSAMYLCASSLDRVNTEAFFGQGTRLTVV.